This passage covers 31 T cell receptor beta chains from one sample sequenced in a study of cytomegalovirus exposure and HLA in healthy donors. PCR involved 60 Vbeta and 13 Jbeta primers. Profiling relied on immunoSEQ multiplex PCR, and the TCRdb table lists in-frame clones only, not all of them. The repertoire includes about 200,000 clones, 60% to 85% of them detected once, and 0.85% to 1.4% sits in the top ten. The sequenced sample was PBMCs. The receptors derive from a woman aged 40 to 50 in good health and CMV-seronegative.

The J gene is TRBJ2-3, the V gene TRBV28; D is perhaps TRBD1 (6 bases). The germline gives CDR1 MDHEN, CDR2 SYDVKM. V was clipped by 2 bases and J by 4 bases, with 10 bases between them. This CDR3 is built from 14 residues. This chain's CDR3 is CASSLVRGADTQYF. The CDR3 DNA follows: TGTGCCAGCAGTTTAGTCAGGGGCGCAGATACGCAGTATTTT.

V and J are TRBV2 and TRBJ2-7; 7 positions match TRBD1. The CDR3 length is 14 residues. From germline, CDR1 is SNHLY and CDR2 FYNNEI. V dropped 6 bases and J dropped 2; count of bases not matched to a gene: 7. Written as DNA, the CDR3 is TGTGCCAGCAGCAGACAGGGTGGTCCCTACGAGCAGTACGTC. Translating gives CASSRQGGPYEQYV.

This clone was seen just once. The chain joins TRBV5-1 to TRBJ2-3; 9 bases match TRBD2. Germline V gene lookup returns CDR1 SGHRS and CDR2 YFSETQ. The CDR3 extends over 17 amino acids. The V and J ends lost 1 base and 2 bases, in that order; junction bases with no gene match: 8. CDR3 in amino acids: CASSLPNAGGFTDTQYF. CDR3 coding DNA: TGCGCCAGCAGCTTGCCGAACGCGGGAGGGTTCACAGATACGCAGTATTTT.

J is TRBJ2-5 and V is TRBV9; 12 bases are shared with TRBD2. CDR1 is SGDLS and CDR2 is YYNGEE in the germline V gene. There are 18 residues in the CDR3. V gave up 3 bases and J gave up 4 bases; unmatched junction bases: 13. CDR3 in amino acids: CASSGRGTSGFRGETQYF. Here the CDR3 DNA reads TGTGCCAGCAGCGGCAGGGGGACTAGCGGGTTTCGTGGAGAGACCCAGTACTTC.

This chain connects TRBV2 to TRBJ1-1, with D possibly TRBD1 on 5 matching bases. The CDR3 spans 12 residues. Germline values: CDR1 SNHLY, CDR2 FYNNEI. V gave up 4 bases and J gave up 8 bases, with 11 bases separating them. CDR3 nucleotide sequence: TGTGCCAGCAGTGTTACATCAGGGGAAGCTTTCTTT. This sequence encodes CASSVTSGEAFF. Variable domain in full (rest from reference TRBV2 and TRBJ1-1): EPEVTQTPSHQVTQMGQEVILRCVPISNHLYFYWYRQILGQKVEFLVSFYNNEISEKSEIFDDQFSVERPDGSNFTLKIRSTKLEDSAMYFCASSVTSGEAFFGQGTRLTVV.

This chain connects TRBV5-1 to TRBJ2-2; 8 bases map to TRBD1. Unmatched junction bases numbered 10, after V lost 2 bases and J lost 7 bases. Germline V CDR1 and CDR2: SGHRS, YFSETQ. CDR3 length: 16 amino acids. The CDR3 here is CASSFSGQGANGELFF. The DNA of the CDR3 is TGCGCCAGCAGCTTCTCTGGGCAGGGGGCGAACGGGGAGCTGTTTTTT.

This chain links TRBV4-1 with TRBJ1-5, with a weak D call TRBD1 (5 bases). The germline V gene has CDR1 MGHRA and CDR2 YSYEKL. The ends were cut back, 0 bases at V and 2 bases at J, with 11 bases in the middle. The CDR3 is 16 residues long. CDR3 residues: CASSQDPGVGNQPQHF. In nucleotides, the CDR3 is TGCGCCAGCAGCCAAGATCCGGGGGTTGGCAATCAGCCCCAGCATTTT.

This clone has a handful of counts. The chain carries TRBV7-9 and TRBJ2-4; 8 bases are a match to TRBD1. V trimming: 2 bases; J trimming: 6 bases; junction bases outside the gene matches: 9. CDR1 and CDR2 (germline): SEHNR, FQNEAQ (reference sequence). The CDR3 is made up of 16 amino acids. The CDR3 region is CASSLQGARGLNIQYF. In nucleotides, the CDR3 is TGTGCCAGCAGCTTACAGGGGGCGCGCGGGTTAAACATTCAGTACTTC.

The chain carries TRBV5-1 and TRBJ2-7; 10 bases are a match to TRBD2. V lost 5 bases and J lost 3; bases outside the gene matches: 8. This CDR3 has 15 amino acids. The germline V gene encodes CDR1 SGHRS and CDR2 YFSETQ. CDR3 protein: CASRPLAGDIYEQYF. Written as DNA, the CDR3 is TGCGCCAGCAGACCTCTAGCGGGAGATATCTACGAGCAGTACTTC.

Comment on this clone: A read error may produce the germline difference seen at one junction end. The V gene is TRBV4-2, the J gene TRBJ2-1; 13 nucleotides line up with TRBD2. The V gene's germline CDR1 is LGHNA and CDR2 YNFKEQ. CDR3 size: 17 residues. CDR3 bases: TGTGCCAGCAGCCAGGGGACTAGCGGGAACTCCTACAATGAGCAGCTCTTC. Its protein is CASSQGTSGNSYNEQLF.

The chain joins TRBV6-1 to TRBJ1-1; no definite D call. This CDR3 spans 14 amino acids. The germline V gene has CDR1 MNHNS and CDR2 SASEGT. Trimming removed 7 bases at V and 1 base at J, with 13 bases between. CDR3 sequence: CASNQREGNTEAFF. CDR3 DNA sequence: TGTGCCAGCAACCAACGGGAGGGGAACACTGAAGCTTTCTTT.

CDR3 DNA: TGTGCCAGCAGCTTGGGCGGGGGCCAACAATACGGTGAGCAGTTCTTC. Protein sequence: CASSLGGGQQYGEQFF. The chain uses TRBV7-2 and TRBJ2-1; D may be TRBD2 (7 bases). CDR1 is SGHTA, CDR2 FQGNSA, per germline. V dropped 3 bases and J dropped 9 bases, with 21 bases sitting between them. The CDR3 is made up of 16 amino acids.

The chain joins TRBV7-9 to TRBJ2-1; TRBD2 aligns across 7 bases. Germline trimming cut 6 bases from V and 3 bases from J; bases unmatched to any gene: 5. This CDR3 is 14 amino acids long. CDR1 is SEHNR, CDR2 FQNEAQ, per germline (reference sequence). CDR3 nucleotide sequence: TGTGCCAGCAGTTGGGGCGGGGGCTACAATGAGCAGTTCTTC. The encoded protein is CASSWGGGYNEQFF.

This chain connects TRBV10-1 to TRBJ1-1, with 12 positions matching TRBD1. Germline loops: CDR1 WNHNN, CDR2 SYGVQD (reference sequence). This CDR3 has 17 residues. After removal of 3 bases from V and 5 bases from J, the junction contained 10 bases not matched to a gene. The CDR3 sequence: CASSEGDRGQLKTEAFF. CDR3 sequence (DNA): TGCGCCAGCAGTGAAGGGGACAGGGGGCAACTAAAAACTGAAGCTTTCTTT.

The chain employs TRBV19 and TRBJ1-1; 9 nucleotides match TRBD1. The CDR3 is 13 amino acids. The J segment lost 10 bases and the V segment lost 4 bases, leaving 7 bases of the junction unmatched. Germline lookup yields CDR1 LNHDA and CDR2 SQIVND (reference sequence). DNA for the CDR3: TGTGCCAGTAGTACAGAACAGGGGGCCAGAGCTTTCTTT. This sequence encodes CASSTEQGARAFF.

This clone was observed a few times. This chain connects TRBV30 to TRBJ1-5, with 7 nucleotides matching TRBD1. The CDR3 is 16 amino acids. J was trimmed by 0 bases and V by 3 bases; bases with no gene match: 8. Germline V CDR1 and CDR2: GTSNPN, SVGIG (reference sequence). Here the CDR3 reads CAWSKTGTYSNQPQHF. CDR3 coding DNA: TGTGCCTGGAGCAAGACAGGGACTTATAGCAATCAGCCCCAGCATTTT.

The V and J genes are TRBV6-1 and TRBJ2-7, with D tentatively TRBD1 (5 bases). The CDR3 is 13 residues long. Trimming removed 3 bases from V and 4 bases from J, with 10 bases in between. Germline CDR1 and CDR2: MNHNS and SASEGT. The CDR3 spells CASSEAGKYEQYF. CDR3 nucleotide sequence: TGTGCCAGCAGTGAGGCAGGGAAGTACGAGCAGTACTTC.

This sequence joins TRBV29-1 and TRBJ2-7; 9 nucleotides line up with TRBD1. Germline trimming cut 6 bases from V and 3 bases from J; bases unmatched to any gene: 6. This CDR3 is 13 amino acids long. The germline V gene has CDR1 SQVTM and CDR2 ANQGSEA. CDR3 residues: CSVRGTGSYEQYF. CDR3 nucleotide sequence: TGCAGCGTCAGGGGGACAGGGAGCTACGAGCAGTACTTC.

The CDR3: CASSPRGDGNQPQHF. The CDR3 DNA follows: TGTGCCAGCAGCCCCCGGGGGGACGGCAATCAGCCCCAGCATTTT. V usage is TRBV9 and J usage is TRBJ1-5; D perhaps matches TRBD1 (5 bases). Deletions cut 4 bases from V and 2 bases from J, with 13 bases between. The germline CDR1 and CDR2 sequences are SGDLS and YYNGEE. The CDR3 consists of 15 residues.

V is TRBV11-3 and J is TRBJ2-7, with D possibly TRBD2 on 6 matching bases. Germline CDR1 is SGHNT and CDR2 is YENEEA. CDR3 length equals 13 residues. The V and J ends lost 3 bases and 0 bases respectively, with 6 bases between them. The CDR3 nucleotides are TGTGCCAGCAGCTTCGGGAGCTCCTACGAGCAGTACTTC. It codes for CASSFGSSYEQYF. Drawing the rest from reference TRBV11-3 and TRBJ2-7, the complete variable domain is EAGVVQSPRYKIIEKKQPVAFWCNPISGHNTLYWYLQNLGQGPELLIRYENEEAVDDSQLPKDRFSAERLKGVDSTLKIQPAELGDSAVYLCASSFGSSYEQYFGPGTRLTVT.

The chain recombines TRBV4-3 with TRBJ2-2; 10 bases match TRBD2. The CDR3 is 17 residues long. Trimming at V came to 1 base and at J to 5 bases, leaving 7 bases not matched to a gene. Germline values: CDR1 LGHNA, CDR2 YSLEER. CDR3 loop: CASSQGSSGSATGELFF. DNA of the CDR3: TGCGCCAGCAGCCAAGGGTCTAGCGGGAGTGCTACCGGGGAGCTGTTTTTT.

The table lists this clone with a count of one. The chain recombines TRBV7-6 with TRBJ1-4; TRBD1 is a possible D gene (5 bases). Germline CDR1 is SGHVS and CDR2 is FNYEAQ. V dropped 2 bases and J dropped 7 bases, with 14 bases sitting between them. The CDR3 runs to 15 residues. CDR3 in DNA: TGTGCCAGCAGCTTATTGGGGGGTATGGGTGAAAAACTGTTTTTT. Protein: CASSLLGGMGEKLFF.

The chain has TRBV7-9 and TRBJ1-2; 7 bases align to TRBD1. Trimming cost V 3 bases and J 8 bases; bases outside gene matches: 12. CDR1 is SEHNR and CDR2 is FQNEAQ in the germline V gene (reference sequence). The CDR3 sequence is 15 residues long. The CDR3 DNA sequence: TGTGCCAGCAGCTTCGCTGAAGACAGGGCTGGGGGCTACACCTTC. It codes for CASSFAEDRAGGYTF.

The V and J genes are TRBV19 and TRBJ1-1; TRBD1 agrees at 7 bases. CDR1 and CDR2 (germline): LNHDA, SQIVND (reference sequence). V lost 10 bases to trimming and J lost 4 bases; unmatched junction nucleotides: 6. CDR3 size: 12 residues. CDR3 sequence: CAIRTGGTEAFF. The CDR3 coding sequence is TGTGCCATCCGGACAGGTGGCACTGAAGCTTTCTTT.

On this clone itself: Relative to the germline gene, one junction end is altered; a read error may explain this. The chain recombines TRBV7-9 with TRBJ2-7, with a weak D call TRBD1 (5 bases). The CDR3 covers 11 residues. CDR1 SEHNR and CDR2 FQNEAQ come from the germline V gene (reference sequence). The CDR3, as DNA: TGTTCCAGCAGCTCAGGGTACGAGCAGTACTTC. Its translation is CSSSSGYEQYF.

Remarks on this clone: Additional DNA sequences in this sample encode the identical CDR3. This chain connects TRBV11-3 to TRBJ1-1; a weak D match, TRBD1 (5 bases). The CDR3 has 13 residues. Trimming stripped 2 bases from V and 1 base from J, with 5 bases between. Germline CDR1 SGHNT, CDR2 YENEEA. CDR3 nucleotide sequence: TGTGCCAGCAGCTTAACAGGGAACACTGAAGCTTTCTTT. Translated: CASSLTGNTEAFF.

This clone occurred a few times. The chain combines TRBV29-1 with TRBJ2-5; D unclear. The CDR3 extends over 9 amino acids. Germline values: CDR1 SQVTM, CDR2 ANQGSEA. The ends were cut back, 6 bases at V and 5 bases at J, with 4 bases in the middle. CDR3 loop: CSVGETQYF. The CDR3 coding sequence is TGCAGCGTCGGGGAGACCCAGTACTTC.

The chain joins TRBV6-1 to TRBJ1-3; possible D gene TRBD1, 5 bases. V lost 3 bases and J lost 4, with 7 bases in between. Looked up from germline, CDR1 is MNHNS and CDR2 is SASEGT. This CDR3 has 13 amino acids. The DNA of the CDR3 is TGTGCCAGCAGTGACAGGGAAGGAAACACCATATATTTT. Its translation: CASSDREGNTIYF.

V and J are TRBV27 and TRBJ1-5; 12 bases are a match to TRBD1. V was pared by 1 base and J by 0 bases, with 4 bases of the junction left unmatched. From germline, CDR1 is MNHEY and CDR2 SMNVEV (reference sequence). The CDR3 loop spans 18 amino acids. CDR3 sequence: CASSLWDRGQGSNQPQHF. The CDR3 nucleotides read TGTGCCAGCAGTTTATGGGACAGGGGGCAGGGTAGCAATCAGCCCCAGCATTTT.

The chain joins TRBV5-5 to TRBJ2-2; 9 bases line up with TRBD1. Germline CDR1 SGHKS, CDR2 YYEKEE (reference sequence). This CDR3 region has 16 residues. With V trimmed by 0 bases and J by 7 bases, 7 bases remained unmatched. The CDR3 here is CASSLDRTGVVGELFF. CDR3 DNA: TGTGCCAGCAGCTTGGATCGGACAGGGGTTGTCGGGGAGCTGTTTTTT.

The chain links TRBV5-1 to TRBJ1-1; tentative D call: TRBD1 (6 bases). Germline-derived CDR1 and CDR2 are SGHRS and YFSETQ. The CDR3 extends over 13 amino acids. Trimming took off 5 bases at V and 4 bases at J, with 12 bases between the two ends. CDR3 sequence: CASRVQGVTEAFF. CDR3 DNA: TGCGCCAGCAGGGTACAGGGAGTCACTGAAGCTTTCTTT.